These T cell receptor beta chains were read from a single sample in a study of OX40 agonist ivuxolimab in advanced cancers. Measured with immunoSEQ multiplex PCR; TCRdb has only the in-frame clones, and not every one. This sample has 40,000 to 60,000 clones; roughly 79% occur once, and the top ten carry 7.9%. The sample consisted of CD4+ or CD8+ T cells sorted from blood, taken in a trial of the OX40 agonist ivuxolimab. The receptors here all came from an adult with an advanced solid tumor such as melanoma, head and neck, liver or kidney cancer. Both conserved end residues are part of each CDR3. A D gene is named only where the DNA matches it firmly. Clone size appears in some rows only: once, few, many, or a class for an expanded clone.

CDR3 protein | CDR3 DNA | D gene | J gene | clone size | V gene
CASSLAGTGFNEQFF | TGTGCCAGCAGCTTAGCGGGGACAGGGTTCAATGAGCAGTTCTTC | TRBD1 | TRBJ2-1 | . | TRBV7-2
CASSQALSWGEQFF | TGCGCCAGCAGCCAAGCTTTGAGTTGGGGTGAGCAGTTCTTC | . | TRBJ2-1 | . | TRBV4-1
CASSSWSGTNEQFF | TGTGCCAGCAGCTCATGGTCCGGGACAAATGAGCAGTTCTTC | . | TRBJ2-1 | . | TRBV11-2
CAISESEGPYEQYF | TGTGCCATCAGTGAGTCGGAGGGCCCCTACGAGCAGTACTTC | . | TRBJ2-7 | . | TRBV10-3
CASSQDAWTSGRRDTQYF | TGCGCCAGCAGCCAAGATGCTTGGACTAGCGGGAGGAGAGATACGCAGTATTTT | TRBD2 | TRBJ2-3 | . | TRBV4-3
CASSGTGTSGNTIYF | TGTGCCAGCAGCGGAACCGGGACAAGTGGAAACACCATATATTTT | . | TRBJ1-3 | . | TRBV9
CASSLGPVSSGNTIYF | TGTGCCAGCAGCTTAGGTCCCGTTTCCTCTGGAAACACCATATATTTT | . | TRBJ1-3 | . | TRBV7-2
CASSTTSGNTIYF | TGCGCCAGCAGCACCACCTCTGGAAACACCATATATTTT | . | TRBJ1-3 | . | TRBV4-1
CASSLGIANEQFF | TGCGCCAGCAGCTTGGGTATTGCGAATGAGCAGTTCTTC | . | TRBJ2-1 | . | TRBV5-1
CAISGSSGINEQFF | TGTGCCATCAGTGGTTCCAGCGGGATTAATGAGCAGTTCTTC | TRBD2 | TRBJ2-1 | . | TRBV10-3
CASSLVSRTYEQYF | TGTGCCAGCAGCTTAGTGAGTAGAACCTACGAGCAGTACTTC | . | TRBJ2-7 | . | TRBV7-2
CASSQDIAGGYTF | TGCGCCAGCAGCCAAGATATCGCAGGGGGCTACACCTTC | . | TRBJ1-2 | . | TRBV4-1
CASSTDGSGANVLTF | TGCGCCAGCAGCACCGACGGCTCTGGGGCCAACGTCCTGACTTTC | . | TRBJ2-6 | few | TRBV5-1
CASSSSGLAGEPETQYF | TGTGCCAGCAGCTCATCTGGACTAGCGGGAGAACCAGAGACCCAGTACTTC | TRBD2 | TRBJ2-5 | . | TRBV13
CASSPRQGATTEAFF | TGTGCCAGTAGTCCACGACAGGGGGCAACCACTGAAGCTTTCTTT | TRBD1 | TRBJ1-1 | . | TRBV19
CASSEMRDSPLHF | TGTGCCAGCAGTGAAATGAGGGATTCACCCCTCCACTTT | . | TRBJ1-6 | once | TRBV6-1
CASSSPGQEETQYF | TGTGCCAGCAGCTCTCCGGGACAGGAAGAGACCCAGTACTTC | TRBD1 | TRBJ2-5 | . | TRBV7-2
CASSPLSGEQYF | TGTGCCAGCAGTCCGCTTTCTGGCGAGCAGTACTTC | . | TRBJ2-7 | few | TRBV28
CASTPGLAGEQFF | TGTGCCAGCACCCCGGGACTAGCGGGAGAGCAGTTCTTC | TRBD2 | TRBJ2-1 | . | TRBV6-1
CATSRDFSGTSAGQYF | TGTGCCACCAGCAGAGACTTTTCCGGGACTAGCGCAGGGCAGTACTTC | TRBD2 | TRBJ2-7 | . | TRBV15
CASSIGGLRGGYTF | TGTGCCAGTAGTATCGGGGGGCTCCGGGGAGGCTACACCTTC | . | TRBJ1-2 | many | TRBV19
CASSLDPRGRVDTEAFF | TGTGCCAGCAGCTTGGACCCCAGGGGGCGCGTGGACACTGAAGCTTTCTTT | TRBD1 | TRBJ1-1 | . | TRBV5-6
CASSQGDNIGGTQYF | TGTGCCAGCAGCCAAGGGGACAATATCGGCGGGACGCAGTATTTT | . | TRBJ2-3 | . | TRBV4-2